This TCR beta chain was sequenced during a study of cytomegalovirus exposure and HLA in healthy donors. Findings of the study overall: In a later analysis, at a false discovery rate of 0.05, roughly 17,000 TCR beta sequences matched HLA alleles. An ancestry cluster, one associated with Asian ancestry, reportedly showed fewer N-insertions than the approximately 670-donor mean in a later analysis.

V lost 5 bases and J lost 6, with 5 bases in between. The germline V gene encodes CDR1 MNHNS and CDR2 SASEGT. The CDR3 has 11 amino acids. To note about this clone: Its specificity is not known.

Researchers ran the PCR with 60 Vbeta and 13 Jbeta primers. The repertoire was sequenced with immunoSEQ multiplex PCR; TCRdb's copy has only in-frame clones and lacks some. The profile covers approximately 100,000 clones, with approximately 80% appearing a single time and approximately 15% taken by the ten largest. Sequencing input: PBMCs. The chain has TRBV6-1 and TRBJ1-5; D is ambiguous. The receptor was isolated from a man aged 55 to 70 in good health and CMV-seropositive. The CDR3 protein is CASSRGQPQHF. DNA of the CDR3: TGTGCCAGCAGTAGAGGTCAGCCCCAGCATTTT.